Listed here are 7 T cell receptor beta chains from one sample, sequenced in a study of beta chain features in type 1 diabetes. All of the isolated RNA was reverse transcribed, so expressed TCRB transcripts were sequenced. The assay was immunoSEQ multiplex PCR, and TCRdb's table has in-frame clones only and misses some. The sample has around 400,000 clones, roughly 13% seen once. Material for sequencing was naive CD4+ T cells from blood. Receptor source: a man between 18 and 35 years old in good health.

The gene calls are TRBV5-4 and TRBJ2-7, with a tentative D call TRBD1 (7 bases). The CDR3 sequence is 15 residues long. V was trimmed by 4 bases and J by 9 bases, leaving 23 bases between them. CDR1 is SGHNT, CDR2 YYREEE, per germline (reference sequence). The CDR3 region has the DNA TGTGCCAGCAGCCAAGACGGGCACAGGGGACTTGGGCAGTACTTC. This sequence encodes CASSQDGHRGLGQYF.

The chain couples TRBV15 to TRBJ2-7; 9 bases map to TRBD2. CDR3 length: 15 residues. Per germline, CDR1 LNHNV and CDR2 YYDKDF (reference sequence). The ends lost 6 bases at V and 1 base at J; junction bases unmatched: 7. The CDR3 reads CATSTLAGASYEQYF. CDR3 nucleotide sequence: TGTGCCACCAGTACACTAGCGGGCGCATCCTACGAGCAGTACTTC. The full variable domain, with the rest looked up from reference TRBV15 and TRBJ2-7, is DAMVIQNPRYQVTQFGKPVTLSCSQTLNHNVMYWYQQKSSQAPKLLFHYYDKDFNNEADTPDNFQSRRPNTSFCFLDIRSPGLGDTAMYLCATSTLAGASYEQYFGPGTRLTVT.

The chain couples TRBV4-2 to TRBJ2-1, with 11 nucleotides matching TRBD2. CDR1 is LGHNA, CDR2 YNFKEQ, per germline. The CDR3 has 16 residues. V shed 3 bases, J shed 5 bases, and the junction held 6 bases outside the gene matches. For the CDR3, the DNA is TGTGCCAGCAGCCAGGTAATAGCGGGAGGGAACAATGAGCAGTTCTTC. Translating it yields CASSQVIAGGNNEQFF.

The V gene is TRBV9, the J gene TRBJ1-2; a weak D match, TRBD1 (5 bases). The CDR3 consists of 14 residues. Per the germline V gene, CDR1 is SGDLS and CDR2 is YYNGEE. Deletions cut 0 bases from V and 7 bases from J, with 13 bases between. DNA for the CDR3: TGTGCCAGCAGCGTAGTAGGGGCCACCGGTGGCTACACCTTC. This codes for CASSVVGATGGYTF.

The chain carries TRBV28 and TRBJ2-5; possible D gene TRBD2, 6 bases. CDR3 length: 14 amino acids. With 3 bases removed from V and 4 bases from J, the gap between germline ends came to 12 bases. The germline gives CDR1 MDHEN, CDR2 SYDVKM. The CDR3 here is CASSLIGGGETQYF. The CDR3 nucleotides read TGTGCCAGCAGTTTGATCGGGGGAGGAGAGACCCAGTACTTC.

The chain has TRBV4-3 and TRBJ2-5; 11 bases fit TRBD1. Germline V gene sequence: CDR1 LGHNA, CDR2 YSLEER. The CDR3 totals 19 residues. The trim removed 0 bases at V and 4 bases at J, leaving 13 bases unmatched. In nucleotides, the CDR3 is TGCGCCAGCAGCCAAGATACGGGACAGGGGGACACCCCTGGAGAGACCCAGTACTTC. It codes for CASSQDTGQGDTPGETQYF.

J is TRBJ1-2 and V is TRBV7-6; D unresolved. Germline CDR1 SGHVS, CDR2 FNYEAQ. The CDR3 covers 14 residues. The ends were cut back, 5 bases at V and 7 bases at J, with 17 bases in the middle. The CDR3 bases are TGTGCCAGCAGCGTCCAAGCCGGGGTTGCTGGCTACACCTTC. Translation gives CASSVQAGVAGYTF. Variable domain in full (rest from reference TRBV7-6 and TRBJ1-2): GAGVSQSPRYKVTKRGQDVALRCDPISGHVSLYWYRQALGQGPEFLTYFNYEAQQDKSGLPNDRFSAERPEGSISTLTIQRTEQRDSAMYRCASSVQAGVAGYTFGSGTRLTVV.